Each of the 11 T cell receptor beta chains below was sequenced from the same sample in a study of Graves' ophthalmopathy and Graves' hyperthyroidism. Researchers took RNA transcripts and amplified TCR beta CDR3 regions from them. Investigators did first-round RT-PCR with HTBI primers, then second-round multiplex PCR. TCRdb re-called the multiplex PCR reads with MiXCR, one entry per CDR3 protein. The data contain approximately 480,000 distinct CDR3 sequences, 13% to 15% of them singletons. Sequenced: blood. These receptor sequences come from a woman aged 25-40 years with Graves' ophthalmopathy.

This clonotype has more than one count but fewer than ten. CDR3 coding DNA: TGCGCCAGCCTTGACATCCACTCCTACGAGCAGTACTTC. Protein: CASLDIHSYEQYF. The chain uses TRBV10-2 and TRBJ2-7; D uncertain. The V and J ends lost 8 bases and 0 bases respectively, with 11 bases between them. CDR3 size: 13 residues. Germline CDR1 WSHSY, CDR2 SAAADI.

This clonotype was detected ten times or more. The V gene is TRBV20-1, the J gene TRBJ1-2; D uncertain. V was pared by 3 bases and J by 4 bases, with 12 bases between. This CDR3 is built from 13 residues. The germline V gene encodes CDR1 DFQATT and CDR2 SNEGSKA (reference sequence). CDR3 in DNA: TGCAGTGCTAGGTCGGGGATATCCTATGGCTACACCTTC. Translating it yields CSARSGISYGYTF.

This clonotype was counted many times. CDR3 loop: CASSRGQGGTYEQYF. The CDR3 DNA is TGTGCCAGCAGTAGAGGGCAGGGGGGGACCTACGAGCAGTACTTC. The chain links TRBV6-1 to TRBJ2-7; possibly TRBD1 or TRBD2 for D (7 bases each). Trimming removed 5 bases at V and 2 bases at J, with 16 bases between. Germline V gives CDR1 MNHNS, CDR2 SASEGT. The CDR3 loop spans 15 amino acids.

The sample holds many counts of this clonotype. The rearrangement links TRBV9 to TRBJ1-6; TRBD1 is a possible D gene (5 bases). Between the trimmed V and J ends, which lost 1 base and 8 bases, there was a span of 7 bases. CDR3 length: 13 amino acids. Germline V CDR1 and CDR2: SGDLS, YYNGEE. The CDR3 nucleotides are TGTGCCAGCAGCGTACAGGGTGATTCACCCCTCCACTTT. Residues: CASSVQGDSPLHF. Full variable domain (rest looked up from reference TRBV9 and TRBJ1-6): DSGVTQTPKHLITATGQRVTLRCSPRSGDLSVYWYQQSLDQGLQFLIQYYNGEERAKGNILERFSAQQFPDLHSELNLSSLELGDSALYFCASSVQGDSPLHFGNGTRLTVT.

This clonotype was recorded at least ten times. The chain uses TRBV2 and TRBJ1-2, with D perhaps matching TRBD1 (5 bases). The CDR3 runs 12 residues. The germline CDR1 and CDR2 sequences are SNHLY and FYNNEI. The ends were cut back, 8 bases at V and 2 bases at J, with 9 bases in the middle. The CDR3 region is CASDSVNYGYTF. In nucleotides, the CDR3 is TGTGCCAGCGACAGCGTGAACTATGGCTACACCTTC.

The chain is built from TRBV3-1 and TRBJ2-7; 7 nucleotides agree with TRBD2. The CDR3 sequence is 13 residues long. Germline CDR1 reads LGHDT; CDR2 reads YNNKEL (reference sequence). V lost 3 bases to trimming and J lost 4 bases; unmatched junction nucleotides: 3. The CDR3 here is CASSHGGGYEQYF. CDR3 in DNA: TGTGCCAGCAGCCACGGCGGGGGTTACGAGCAGTACTTC.

This clonotype was counted ten times or more. V gene TRBV28 combines with J gene TRBJ2-5; 9 bases line up with TRBD2. The length of the CDR3 is 15 residues. Germline V gene sequence: CDR1 MDHEN, CDR2 SYDVKM. V lost 5 bases and J lost 2; bases outside the gene matches: 6. The CDR3 sequence: CASSGGGASQETQYF. As DNA, the CDR3 is TGTGCCAGCAGTGGCGGGGGGGCCTCACAAGAGACCCAGTACTTC.

There are many counts of this clonotype. This chain connects TRBV7-8 to TRBJ1-5, with D maybe TRBD1 (6 bases). The CDR3 spans 16 residues. V lost 3 bases and J lost 1, with 13 bases in between. Germline loops: CDR1 SGHVS, CDR2 FQNEAQ. The CDR3 protein is CASSLRGAASNQPQHF. The CDR3 DNA reads TGTGCCAGCAGCTTGAGGGGGGCGGCGAGCAATCAGCCCCAGCATTTT.

This clonotype was picked up many times. The rearrangement uses TRBV9 and TRBJ2-7, with 10 bases aligning to TRBD2. Germline-derived CDR1 and CDR2 are SGDLS and YYNGEE. CDR3 length: 15 residues. J gave up 4 bases and V 2 bases, and 6 bases lay outside the gene matches. CDR3 sequence (DNA): TGTGCCAGCAGCGTGGCTAGCGGGAGTCGTTACGAGCAGTACTTC. This translates into CASSVASGSRYEQYF. Combining the CDR3 with reference TRBV9 and TRBJ2-7 gives the whole variable domain DSGVTQTPKHLITATGQRVTLRCSPRSGDLSVYWYQQSLDQGLQFLIQYYNGEERAKGNILERFSAQQFPDLHSELNLSSLELGDSALYFCASSVASGSRYEQYFGPGTRLTVT.

This clonotype was picked up many times. V gene TRBV20-1 combines with J gene TRBJ2-7, with a weak D call TRBD1 (5 bases). This CDR3 has 13 residues. V lost 3 bases to trimming and J lost 5 bases, with 14 bases between them. The V gene's germline CDR1 is DFQATT and CDR2 SNEGSKA (reference sequence). The CDR3 spells CSASRTRADEQYF. CDR3 sequence (DNA): TGCAGTGCTAGTAGGACCAGGGCTGACGAGCAGTACTTC.

This clonotype was picked up many times. The chain employs TRBV20-1 and TRBJ1-1; D is unresolved. Trimming took off 4 bases at V and 2 bases at J, with 11 bases between the two ends. Per the germline V gene, CDR1 is DFQATT and CDR2 is SNEGSKA (reference sequence). This CDR3 spans 13 amino acids. The CDR3 protein is CSAIDTKNTEAFF. The CDR3 DNA sequence: TGCAGTGCTATTGACACGAAAAACACTGAAGCTTTCTTT.